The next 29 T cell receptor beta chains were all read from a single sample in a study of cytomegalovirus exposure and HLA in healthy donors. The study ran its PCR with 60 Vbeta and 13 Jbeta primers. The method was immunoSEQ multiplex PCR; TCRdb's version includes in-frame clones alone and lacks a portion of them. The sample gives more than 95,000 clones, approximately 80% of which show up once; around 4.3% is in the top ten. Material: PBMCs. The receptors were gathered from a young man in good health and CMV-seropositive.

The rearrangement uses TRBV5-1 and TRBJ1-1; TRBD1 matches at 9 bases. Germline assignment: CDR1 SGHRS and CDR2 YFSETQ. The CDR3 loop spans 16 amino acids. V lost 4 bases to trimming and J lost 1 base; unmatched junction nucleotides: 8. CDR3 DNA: TGCGCCAGCAGCACCTGGACAGGGGCCCCGAACACTGAAGCTTTCTTT. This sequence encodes CASSTWTGAPNTEAFF. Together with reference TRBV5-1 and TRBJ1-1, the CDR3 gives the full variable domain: KAGVTQTPRYLIKTRGQQVTLSCSPISGHRSVSWYQQTPGQGLQFLFEYFSETQRNKGNFPGRFSGRQFSNSRSEMNVSTLELGDSALYLCASSTWTGAPNTEAFFGQGTRLTVV.

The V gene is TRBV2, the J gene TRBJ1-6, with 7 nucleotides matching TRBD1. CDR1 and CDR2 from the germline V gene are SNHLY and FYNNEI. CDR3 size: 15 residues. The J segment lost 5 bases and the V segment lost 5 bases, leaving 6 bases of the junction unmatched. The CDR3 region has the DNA TGTGCCAGCAGTCCGGGACAGACGAATAATTCACCCCTCCACTTT. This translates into CASSPGQTNNSPLHF.

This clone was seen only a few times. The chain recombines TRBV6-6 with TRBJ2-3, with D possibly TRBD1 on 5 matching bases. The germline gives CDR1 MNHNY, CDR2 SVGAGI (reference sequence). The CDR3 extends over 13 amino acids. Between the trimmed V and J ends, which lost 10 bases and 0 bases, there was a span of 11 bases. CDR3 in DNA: TGTGCCATCCGCGCAGGGAGCACAGATACGCAGTATTTT. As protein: CAIRAGSTDTQYF.

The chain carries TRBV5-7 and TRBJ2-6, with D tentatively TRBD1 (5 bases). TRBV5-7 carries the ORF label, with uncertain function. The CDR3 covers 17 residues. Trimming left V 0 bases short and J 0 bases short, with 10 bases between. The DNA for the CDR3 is TGTGCCAGCAGCTTGGCCGCAGGGCTCTCTGGGGCCAACGTCCTGACTTTC. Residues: CASSLAAGLSGANVLTF.

As DNA, the CDR3 is TGTGCCAGCAGTAACCGGGGGGGCGGGGAGACCCAGTACTTC. Its translation is CASSNRGGGETQYF. V usage is TRBV7-3 and J usage is TRBJ2-5, with TRBD2 matching over 8 bases. V lost 6 bases, J lost 5 bases, and 8 bases stayed unmatched. Germline loops: CDR1 SGHTA, CDR2 FQGTGA. This CDR3 has 14 amino acids. The entire variable domain, with the rest obtained from reference TRBV7-3 and TRBJ2-5, is as follows: GAGVSQTPSNKVTEKGKYVELRCDPISGHTALYWYRQSLGQGPEFLIYFQGTGAADDSGLPNDRFFAVRPEGSVSTLKIQRTERGDSAVYLCASSNRGGGETQYFGPGTRLLVL.

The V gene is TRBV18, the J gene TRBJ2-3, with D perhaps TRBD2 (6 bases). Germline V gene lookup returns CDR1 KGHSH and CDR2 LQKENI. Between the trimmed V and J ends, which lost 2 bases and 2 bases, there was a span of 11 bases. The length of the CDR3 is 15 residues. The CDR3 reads CASSPWGLLTDTQYF. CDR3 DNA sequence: TGTGCCAGCTCACCATGGGGACTGCTCACAGATACGCAGTATTTT.

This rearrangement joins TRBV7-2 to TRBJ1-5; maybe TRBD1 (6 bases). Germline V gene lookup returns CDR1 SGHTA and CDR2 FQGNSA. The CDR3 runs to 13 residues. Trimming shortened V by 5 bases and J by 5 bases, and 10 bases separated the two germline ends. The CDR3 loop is CASSTRGYQPQHF. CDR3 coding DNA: TGTGCCAGCAGCACTAGGGGGTATCAGCCCCAGCATTTT.

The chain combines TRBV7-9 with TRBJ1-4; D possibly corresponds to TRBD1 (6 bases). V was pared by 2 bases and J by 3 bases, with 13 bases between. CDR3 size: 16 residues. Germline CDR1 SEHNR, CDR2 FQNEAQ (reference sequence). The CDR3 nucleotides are TGTGCCAGCAGCTTAAGAGGGGGGGTGCCTAATGAAAAACTGTTTTTT. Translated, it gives CASSLRGGVPNEKLFF.

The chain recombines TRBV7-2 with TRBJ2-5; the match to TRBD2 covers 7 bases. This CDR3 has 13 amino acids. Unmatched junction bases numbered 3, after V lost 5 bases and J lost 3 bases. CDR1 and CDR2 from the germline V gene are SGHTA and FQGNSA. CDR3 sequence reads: CASSRGLEETQYF. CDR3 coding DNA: TGTGCCAGCAGCCGTGGACTAGAAGAGACCCAGTACTTC.

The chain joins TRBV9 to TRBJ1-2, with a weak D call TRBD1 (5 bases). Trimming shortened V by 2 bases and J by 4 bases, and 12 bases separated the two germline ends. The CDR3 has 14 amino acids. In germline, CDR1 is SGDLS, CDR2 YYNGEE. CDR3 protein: CASSVVSGSYGYTF. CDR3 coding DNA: TGTGCCAGCAGCGTTGTCTCAGGGTCCTATGGCTACACCTTC.

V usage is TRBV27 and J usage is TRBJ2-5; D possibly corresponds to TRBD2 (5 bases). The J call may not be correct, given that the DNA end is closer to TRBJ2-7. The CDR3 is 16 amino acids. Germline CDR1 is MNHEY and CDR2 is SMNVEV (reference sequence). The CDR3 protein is CASSLSFGLSAHEQYF. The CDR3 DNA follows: TGTGCCAGCAGTTTATCATTCGGACTGAGCGCCCACGAGCAGTACTTC.

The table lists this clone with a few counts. CDR3 coding DNA: TGTGCCAGCAGCCTAGGGACTAGCGGGAGACAGACCCAGTACTTC. Protein: CASSLGTSGRQTQYF. This sequence joins TRBV7-3 and TRBJ2-5; TRBD2 matches at 14 bases. The CDR3 sequence is 15 residues long. Germline lookup yields CDR1 SGHTA and CDR2 FQGTGA. V dropped 5 bases and J dropped 6; count of bases not matched to a gene: 5. The variable domain in full, completed from reference TRBV7-3 and TRBJ2-5, reads GAGVSQTPSNKVTEKGKYVELRCDPISGHTALYWYRQSLGQGPEFLIYFQGTGAADDSGLPNDRFFAVRPEGSVSTLKIQRTERGDSAVYLCASSLGTSGRQTQYFGPGTRLLVL.

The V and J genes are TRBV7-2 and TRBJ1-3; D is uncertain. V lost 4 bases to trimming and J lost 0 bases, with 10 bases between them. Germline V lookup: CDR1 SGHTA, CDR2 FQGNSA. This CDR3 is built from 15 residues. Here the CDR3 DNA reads TGTGCCAGCAGCTCTAGCGCACCCTCTGGAAACACCATATATTTT. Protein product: CASSSSAPSGNTIYF.

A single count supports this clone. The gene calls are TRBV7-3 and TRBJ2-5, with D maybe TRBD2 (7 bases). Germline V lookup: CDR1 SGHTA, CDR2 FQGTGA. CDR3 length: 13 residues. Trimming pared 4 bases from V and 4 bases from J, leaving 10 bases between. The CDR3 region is CASSWGGGETQYF. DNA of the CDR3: TGTGCCAGCAGCTGGGGAGGGGGAGAGACCCAGTACTTC.

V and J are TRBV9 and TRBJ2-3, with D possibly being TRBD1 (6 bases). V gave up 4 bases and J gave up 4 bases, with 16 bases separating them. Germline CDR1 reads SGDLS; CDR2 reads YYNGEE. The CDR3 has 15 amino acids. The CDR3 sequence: CASSQDPSGADTQYF. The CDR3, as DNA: TGTGCCAGCAGCCAGGACCCCTCAGGGGCAGATACGCAGTATTTT.

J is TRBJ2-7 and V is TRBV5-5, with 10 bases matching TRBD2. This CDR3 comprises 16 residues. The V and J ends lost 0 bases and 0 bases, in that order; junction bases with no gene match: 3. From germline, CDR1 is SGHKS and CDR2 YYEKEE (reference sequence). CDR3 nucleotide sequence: TGTGCCAGCAGCTTGGGGGCTAGCGGGGGCTCCTACGAGCAGTACTTC. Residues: CASSLGASGGSYEQYF.

CDR3 residues: CASSFSGTSGLSEQFF. The CDR3 nucleotides read TGCGCCAGCAGCTTTTCCGGGACTAGCGGGTTATCGGAGCAGTTCTTC. The chain couples TRBV5-1 to TRBJ2-1; TRBD2 aligns across 12 bases. In germline, CDR1 is SGHRS, CDR2 YFSETQ. The CDR3 runs to 16 residues. Losses at the gene ends were 2 bases for V and 10 bases for J; bases not matched to a gene: 10.

The CDR3 DNA is TGTGCCAGCACCGAGATGAACACTGAAGCTTTCTTT. Translation gives CASTEMNTEAFF. The rearrangement joins TRBV18 to TRBJ1-1, with unresolved D. Germline CDR1 reads KGHSH; CDR2 reads LQKENI. The CDR3 has 12 amino acids. Trimming took off 8 bases at V and 0 bases at J, with 7 bases between the two ends.

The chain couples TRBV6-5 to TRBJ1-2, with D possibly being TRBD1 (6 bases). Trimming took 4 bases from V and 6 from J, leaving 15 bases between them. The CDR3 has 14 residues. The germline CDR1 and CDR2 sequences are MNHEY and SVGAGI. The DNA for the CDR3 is TGTGCCAGCAGTTTCTCGGGGGGGCTTGATGGCTACACCTTC. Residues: CASSFSGGLDGYTF.

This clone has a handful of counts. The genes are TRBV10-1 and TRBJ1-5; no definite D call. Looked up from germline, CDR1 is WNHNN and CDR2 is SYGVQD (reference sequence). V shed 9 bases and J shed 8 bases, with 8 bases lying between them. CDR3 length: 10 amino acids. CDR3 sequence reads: CASASEPQHF. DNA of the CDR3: TGCGCCAGTGCCTCGGAGCCCCAGCATTTT.

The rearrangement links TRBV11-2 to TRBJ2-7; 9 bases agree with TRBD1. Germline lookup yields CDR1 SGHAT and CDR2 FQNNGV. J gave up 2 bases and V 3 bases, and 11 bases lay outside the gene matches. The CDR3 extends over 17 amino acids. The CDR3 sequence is CASSFPTGGEIAYEQYF. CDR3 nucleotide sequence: TGTGCCAGCAGCTTTCCAACAGGGGGCGAAATCGCCTACGAGCAGTACTTC.

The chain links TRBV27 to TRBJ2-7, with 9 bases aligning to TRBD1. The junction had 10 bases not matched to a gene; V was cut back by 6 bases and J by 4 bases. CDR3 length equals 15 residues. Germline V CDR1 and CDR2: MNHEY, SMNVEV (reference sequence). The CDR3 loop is CASRLDRGIRYEQYF. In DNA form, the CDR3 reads TGTGCCAGCAGGTTAGACAGGGGGATTCGGTACGAGCAGTACTTC.

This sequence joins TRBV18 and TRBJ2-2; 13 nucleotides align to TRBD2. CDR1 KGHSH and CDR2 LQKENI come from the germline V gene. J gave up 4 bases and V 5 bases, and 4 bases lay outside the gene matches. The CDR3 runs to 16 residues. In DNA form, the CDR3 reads TGTGCCAGCTCATTCGGACTAGCGGGAGTCACCGGGGAGCTGTTTTTT. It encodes CASSFGLAGVTGELFF.

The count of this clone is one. In DNA form, the CDR3 reads TGTGCCAGCGGGACTACTGGAAACACCATATATTTT. Amino acid sequence: CASGTTGNTIYF. The chain combines TRBV19 with TRBJ1-3; weak D call: TRBD1 (5 bases). The germline CDR1 and CDR2 sequences are LNHDA and SQIVND (reference sequence). Trimming stripped 9 bases from V and 2 bases from J, with 8 bases between. The CDR3 loop spans 12 amino acids.

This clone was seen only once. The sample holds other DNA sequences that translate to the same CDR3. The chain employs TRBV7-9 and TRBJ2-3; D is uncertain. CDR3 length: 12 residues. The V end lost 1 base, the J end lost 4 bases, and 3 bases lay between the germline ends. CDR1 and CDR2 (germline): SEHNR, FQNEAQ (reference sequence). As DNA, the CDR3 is TGTGCCAGCAGCTTAGACTCAGATACGCAGTATTTT. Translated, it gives CASSLDSDTQYF. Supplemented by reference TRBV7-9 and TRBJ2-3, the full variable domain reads DTGVSQNPRHKITKRGQNVTFRCDPISEHNRLYWYRQTLGQGPEFLTYFQNEAQLEKSRLLSDRFSAERPKGSFSTLEIQRTEQGDSAMYLCASSLDSDTQYFGPGTRLTVL.

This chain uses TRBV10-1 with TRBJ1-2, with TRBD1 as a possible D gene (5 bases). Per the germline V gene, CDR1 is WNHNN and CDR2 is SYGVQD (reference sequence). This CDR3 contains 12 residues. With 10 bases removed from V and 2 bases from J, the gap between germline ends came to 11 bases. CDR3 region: CATPDTNYGYTF. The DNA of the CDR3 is TGCGCCACCCCGGACACAAACTATGGCTACACCTTC.

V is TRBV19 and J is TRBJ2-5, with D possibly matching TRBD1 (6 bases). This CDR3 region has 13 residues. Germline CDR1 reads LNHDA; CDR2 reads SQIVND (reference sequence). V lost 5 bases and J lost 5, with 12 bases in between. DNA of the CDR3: TGTGCCAGTAGTCTCAGGGGTGCGGAGACCCAGTACTTC. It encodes CASSLRGAETQYF.

The CDR3 DNA is TGTGCCAGCAGATGGGGGCCGAGGGATACGCAGTATTTT. This codes for CASRWGPRDTQYF. This chain uses TRBV2 with TRBJ2-3, with D perhaps TRBD1 (6 bases). Trimming shortened V by 6 bases and J by 6 bases, and 13 bases separated the two germline ends. This CDR3 region has 13 residues. The germline V gene has CDR1 SNHLY and CDR2 FYNNEI.

In DNA, the CDR3 is TGTGCCAGCAGCGTTGGGGGGAGCTACGAGCAGTACTTC. Its protein product is CASSVGGSYEQYF. V gene TRBV9 combines with J gene TRBJ2-7, with D tentatively TRBD2 (6 bases). Trimming took off 2 bases at V and 3 bases at J, with 9 bases between the two ends. The CDR3 spans 13 residues. Germline V CDR1 and CDR2: SGDLS, YYNGEE.